This T cell receptor (beta chain) was sequenced in a study of T cell responses to AZD1222 COVID-19 vaccine. Study details: Whether given at about 4 or about 12 weeks, second doses were pooled.

Notes on this clone: Its antigen is not identified.

Germline V CDR1 and CDR2: KGHDR, SFDVKD. The V gene end was trimmed by 4 bases and the J gene end by 4 bases; junction bases not matched to a gene: 3. The CDR3 runs 14 residues. The study, taken as a whole, reports: Samples come after the peak T cell response, not at day 14.

Repertoires were generated with immunoSEQ multiplex PCR, while TCRdb's copy carries only in-frame clones and drops some. This table holds about 140,000 clones, around 93% found once. The chain employs TRBV24-1 and TRBJ1-2, with 9 bases aligning to TRBD1. The sample in question was peripheral blood, obtained on day 0 of AZD1222 vaccination. This receptor was obtained from an adult in good health. The CDR3 reads CATSDRDRVYGYTF. The CDR3 DNA reads TGTGCCACCAGTGACCGGGACAGGGTCTATGGCTACACCTTC.